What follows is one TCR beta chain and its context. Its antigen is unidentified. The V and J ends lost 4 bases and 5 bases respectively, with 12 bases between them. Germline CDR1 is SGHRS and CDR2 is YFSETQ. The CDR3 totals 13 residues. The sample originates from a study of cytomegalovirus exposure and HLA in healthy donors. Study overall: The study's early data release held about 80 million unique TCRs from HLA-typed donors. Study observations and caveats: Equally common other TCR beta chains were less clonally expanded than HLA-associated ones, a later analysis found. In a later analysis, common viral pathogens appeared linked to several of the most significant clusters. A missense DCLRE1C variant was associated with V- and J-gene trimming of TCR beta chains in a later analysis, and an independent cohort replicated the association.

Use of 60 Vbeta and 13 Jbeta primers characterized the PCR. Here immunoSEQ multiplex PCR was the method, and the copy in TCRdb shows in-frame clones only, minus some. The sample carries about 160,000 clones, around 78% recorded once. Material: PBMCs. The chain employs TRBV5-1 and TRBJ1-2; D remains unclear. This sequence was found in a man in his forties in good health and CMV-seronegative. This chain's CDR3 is CASSPTGEYGYTF. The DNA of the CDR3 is TGCGCCAGCAGCCCGACGGGAGAGTATGGCTACACCTTC.